The sample holds many counts of the clone carrying this T cell receptor beta chain. What it binds is unknown. This entry belongs to a study of regulatory T cells in long-lasting Graves disease. The time point denotes: newly diagnosed GD, antithyroid drugs for less than 3 months. The authors made the TCR library using RNA they extracted from PBMCs. The V and J ends lost 10 bases and 2 bases respectively, with 11 bases between them. The germline V gene encodes CDR1 ENHRY and CDR2 SYGVKD. The CDR3 runs to 13 residues. Study outcomes and limitations: When disease was persistent, TRBV28, TRBJ1-2 and TRBJ2-5 were the favored segments.

Assembly of TCR beta libraries relied on iRepertoire HTBI primers together with Arm-PCR of CDR3 regions. In TCRdb, the multiplex PCR reads were re-called with MiXCR into one record per CDR3 protein. The table includes around 470,000 distinct CDR3 sequences, 12% to 15% detected once. The data also belong to a second study, concerning T cells in Graves' hyperthyroidism and ophthalmopathy.

The sample in question was peripheral blood mononuclear cells (PBMCs), obtained at new diagnosis, from a patient treated with antithyroid drugs. The chain couples TRBV10-3 to TRBJ2-2, with a tentative D call TRBD2 (5 bases). The sequence was obtained from a woman in her 50s with Graves disease. The CDR3 DNA is TGTGCCACGCTCCGGGAAAACACCGGGGAGCTGTTTTTT. Translating it yields CATLRENTGELFF.